This entry concerns a single TCR beta chain. Its specificity is not known. PCR was performed using 60 Vbeta and 13 Jbeta primers. Sequenced by immunoSEQ multiplex PCR; TCRdb stores in-frame clones only, minus some. The table records roughly 170,000 clones, 80% to 90% of them present only once. The CDR3 is 17 residues long. Between the trimmed V and J ends, which lost 3 bases and 8 bases, there was a span of 25 bases. From germline, CDR1 is LNHDA and CDR2 SQIVND (reference sequence). This entry is derived from a study of cytomegalovirus exposure and HLA in healthy donors. Study observations and caveats: Later analysis identified several of the most significant clusters that appeared linked to common viral pathogens. Later work associated fewer than 20,000 TCR beta sequences with HLA alleles at 0.05 false discovery rate. A later analysis showed TCR association rates differing by HLA locus, peaking at DRB1 and lowest at HLA-C. Looking again later, the authors saw that most CMV-associated TCR beta chains seemed HLA-restricted.

This chain links TRBV19 with TRBJ1-2, with TRBD1 as a possible D gene (6 bases). This sequence was found in a woman aged 18-35 years in good health and CMV-seronegative. Sequencing was performed on PBMCs. CDR3 loop: CASSIGTGYGFSLGYTF. The DNA of the CDR3 is TGTGCCAGTAGTATTGGAACAGGGTATGGATTCAGTTTGGGCTACACCTTC.